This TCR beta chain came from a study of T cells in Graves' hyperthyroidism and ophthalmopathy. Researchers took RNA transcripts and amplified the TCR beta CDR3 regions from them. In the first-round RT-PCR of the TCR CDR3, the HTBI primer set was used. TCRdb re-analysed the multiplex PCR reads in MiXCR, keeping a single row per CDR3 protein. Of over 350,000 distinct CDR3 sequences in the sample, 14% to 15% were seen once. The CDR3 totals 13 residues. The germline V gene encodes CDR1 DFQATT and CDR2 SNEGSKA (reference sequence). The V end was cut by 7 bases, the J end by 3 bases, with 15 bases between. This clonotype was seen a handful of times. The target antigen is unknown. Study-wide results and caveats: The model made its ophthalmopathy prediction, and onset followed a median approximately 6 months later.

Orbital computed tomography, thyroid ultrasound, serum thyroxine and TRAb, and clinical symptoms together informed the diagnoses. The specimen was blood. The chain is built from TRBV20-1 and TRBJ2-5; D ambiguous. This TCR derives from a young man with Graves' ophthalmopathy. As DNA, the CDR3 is TGCAGTGTGGACCCGGGCGTCGAAGAGACCCAGTACTTC. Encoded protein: CSVDPGVEETQYF.